This T cell receptor beta chain was identified during a study of regulatory T cells in long-lasting Graves disease. Across the study: Less than 3 months of antithyroid drugs had been taken by newly diagnosed Graves' patients. Study observations and caveats: In persistent patients, shared public clonotypes (around 2,500) outnumbered those in new patients (roughly 870).

Arm-PCR of CDR3 regions and iRepertoire HTBI primers were the basis on which TCR beta libraries were built. Each CDR3 protein gets one entry after TCRdb re-called the multiplex PCR reads with MiXCR. The table includes roughly 400,000 distinct CDR3 sequences, about 16% detected once. Time point of the sample: newly diagnosed GD, antithyroid drugs for less than 3 months. Isolated PBMC RNA provided the starting material for the TCR library. This clonotype was observed many times. Antigen specificity is unknown. This CDR3 has 14 amino acids. V lost 4 bases and J lost 1, with 11 bases in between. This same sample was also part of a study on T cells in Graves' hyperthyroidism and ophthalmopathy. That paper adds: The HTBI primer set served for first-round RT-PCR of the TCR CDR3.

The chain links TRBV12-3 or TRBV12-4 to TRBJ2-7, with TRBD2 as a possible D gene (5 bases). Sample: peripheral blood mononuclear cells (PBMCs), taken at new diagnosis, from a patient treated with antithyroid drugs. The clonotype was recovered from a woman aged 18-30 years with Graves disease. CDR3 loop: CASSSRAQSYEQYF. CDR3 coding DNA: TGTGCCAGCAGTTCGCGGGCACAATCCTACGAGCAGTACTTC.